These T cell receptor beta chains were read from a single sample in a study of T cell responses to AZD1222 COVID-19 vaccine. Clones were sequenced by immunoSEQ multiplex PCR, and TCRdb holds only the in-frame ones, with some missing. The sample has about 150,000 clones, roughly 94% seen once. The starting material was peripheral blood, obtained on day 0 of AZD1222 vaccination. These receptors all stem from an adult in good health. CDR3s leave out the opening cysteine and the closing phenylalanine or tryptophan. Fields, in order: J gene, V gene, CDR3 protein.

TRBJ1-1,TRBV4-1,ASSPTGLNTEAF
TRBJ1-1,TRBV19,ASQKGAAQYMNTEAF
TRBJ1-1,TRBV5-1,ASSDPTGNTEAF
TRBJ1-5,TRBV6-1,ASSEAGGSLVTQH
TRBJ1-2,TRBV15,ATSNVEGYGYT
TRBJ2-1,TRBV10-3,AISGTVNNEQF
TRBJ2-3,TRBV28,ASAPKGMSDTQY
TRBJ1-5,TRBV15,ATSRDRTGISNQPQH
TRBJ1-1,TRBV9,ASSVVLENTEAF
TRBJ1-2,TRBV27,ASSLTSGTGNYGYT
TRBJ1-2,TRBV30,AWGQGAGGYT
TRBJ1-4,TRBV12-3/TRBV12-4,ASRLADNEKLF
TRBJ1-2,TRBV9,ASSPSVGGGPNYGYT
TRBJ2-3,TRBV15,ATSRDPRRDFGTDTQY